This TCR beta chain was documented in a study of early T cells in non-severe SARS-CoV-2 infection. Study-level background: Sequenced material consisted of bulk RNA (from unsorted whole blood), and chains were unpaired.

General study findings and limits: VDJdb matches were skewed toward anti-spike CD8 T cell responses.

The germline CDR1 and CDR2 sequences are SGHTA and FQGNSA. V trimming: 5 bases; J trimming: 3 bases; junction bases outside the gene matches: 6. CDR3 length: 15 residues. TCRdb fed the 5' RACE reads into MiXCR, producing one record per CDR3 protein. The table shows about 72,000 distinct CDR3 sequences, with 9.5% to 13% occurring only once. This clonotype came up many times. What it binds is unknown. The origin of this receptor is an adult who was a healthcare worker with PCR-confirmed SARS-CoV-2 infection or an uninfected control (not recorded which). The V and J genes are TRBV7-2 and TRBJ1-4; TRBD1 agrees at 7 bases. The material was whole blood, obtained at baseline. This CDR3 is CASSPQTGPNEKLFF. DNA of the CDR3: TGTGCCAGCAGCCCCCAGACAGGGCCTAATGAAAAACTGTTTTTT.